This T cell receptor (beta chain) was captured by sequencing in a study of T cells in Graves' hyperthyroidism and ophthalmopathy. Study-level information: Peripheral blood sampling occurred at initial diagnosis, before any treatment.

This clonotype occurred many times. Authors of the study amplified TCR beta CDR3 regions from RNA transcripts. HTBI primers drove first-round RT-PCR of the TCR CDR3. TCRdb independently ran MiXCR on the multiplex PCR reads; one entry per CDR3 protein. The data contain more than 550,000 distinct CDR3 sequences, 15% to 20% of them singletons. The V end lost 3 bases, the J end lost 7 bases, and 9 bases lay between the germline ends. This CDR3 has 13 residues. Per germline, CDR1 SNHLY and CDR2 FYNNEI. Calling Graves' hyperthyroidism stable meant ophthalmopathy did not progress within 18 months. Sequencing was carried out using blood. The TCR originated in a man aged 50-59 years with Graves' hyperthyroidism. This chain uses TRBV2 with TRBJ1-4; D unclear. The CDR3 here is CASSDPPTEKLFF. The CDR3 region has the DNA TGTGCCAGCAGTGATCCCCCCACTGAAAAACTGTTTTTT.